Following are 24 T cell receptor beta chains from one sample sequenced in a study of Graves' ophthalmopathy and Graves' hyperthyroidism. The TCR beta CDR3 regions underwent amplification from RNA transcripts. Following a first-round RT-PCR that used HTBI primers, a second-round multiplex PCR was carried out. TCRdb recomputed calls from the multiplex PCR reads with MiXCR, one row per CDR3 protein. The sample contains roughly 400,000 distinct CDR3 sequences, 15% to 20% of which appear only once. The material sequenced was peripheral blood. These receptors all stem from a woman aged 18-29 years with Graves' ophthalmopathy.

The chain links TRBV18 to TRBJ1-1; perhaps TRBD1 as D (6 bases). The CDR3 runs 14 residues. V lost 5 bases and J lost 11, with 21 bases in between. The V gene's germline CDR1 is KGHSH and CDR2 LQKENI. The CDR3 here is CASSSVGTSTGAFF. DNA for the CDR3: TGTGCCAGCTCATCAGTCGGGACATCTACTGGGGCTTTCTTT.

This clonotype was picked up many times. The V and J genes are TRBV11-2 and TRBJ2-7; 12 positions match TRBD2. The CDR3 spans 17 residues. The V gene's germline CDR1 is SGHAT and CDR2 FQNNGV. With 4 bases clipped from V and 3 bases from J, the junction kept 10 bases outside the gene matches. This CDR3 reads CASSSVQGLAGIYEQYF. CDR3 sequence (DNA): TGTGCCAGCAGCTCAGTTCAAGGACTAGCGGGAATCTACGAGCAGTACTTC.

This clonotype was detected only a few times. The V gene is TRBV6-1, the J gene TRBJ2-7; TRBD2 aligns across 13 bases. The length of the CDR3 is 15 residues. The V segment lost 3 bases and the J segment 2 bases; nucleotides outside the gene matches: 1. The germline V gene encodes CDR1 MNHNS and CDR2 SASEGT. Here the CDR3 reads CASSETSGRTYEQYF. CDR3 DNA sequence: TGTGCCAGCAGTGAGACTAGCGGGAGGACCTACGAGCAGTACTTC.

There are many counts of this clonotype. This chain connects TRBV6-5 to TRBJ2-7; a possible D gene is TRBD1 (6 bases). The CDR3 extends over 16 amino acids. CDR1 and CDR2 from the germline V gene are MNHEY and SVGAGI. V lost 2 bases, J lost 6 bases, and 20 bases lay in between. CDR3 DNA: TGTGCCAGCAGTTACGGGGAAACGGGACAACGTTCCGAGCAGTACTTC. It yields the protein CASSYGETGQRSEQYF.

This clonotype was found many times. In nucleotides, the CDR3 is TGTGCCAGCAGCTTGTTAAAAGAGACCCAGTACTTC. Protein sequence: CASSLLKETQYF. The chain is built from TRBV7-2 and TRBJ2-5; unclear D gene. V lost 3 bases to trimming and J lost 3 bases, with 5 bases between them. This CDR3 has 12 amino acids. Germline V gives CDR1 SGHTA, CDR2 FQGNSA.

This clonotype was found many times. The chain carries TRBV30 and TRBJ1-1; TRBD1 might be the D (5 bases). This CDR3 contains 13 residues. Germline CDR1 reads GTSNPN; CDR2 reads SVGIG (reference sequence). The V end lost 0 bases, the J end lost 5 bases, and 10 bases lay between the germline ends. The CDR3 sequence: CAWSVQAKTEAFF. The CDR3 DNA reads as TGTGCCTGGAGTGTACAGGCCAAGACTGAAGCTTTCTTT.

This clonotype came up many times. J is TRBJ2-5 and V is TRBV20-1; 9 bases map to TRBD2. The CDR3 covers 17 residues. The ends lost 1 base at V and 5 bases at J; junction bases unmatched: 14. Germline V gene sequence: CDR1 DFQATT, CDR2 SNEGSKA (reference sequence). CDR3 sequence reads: CSARGAGAGGPGETQYF. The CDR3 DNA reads TGCAGTGCTAGAGGGGCGGGAGCGGGAGGACCGGGTGAGACCCAGTACTTC.

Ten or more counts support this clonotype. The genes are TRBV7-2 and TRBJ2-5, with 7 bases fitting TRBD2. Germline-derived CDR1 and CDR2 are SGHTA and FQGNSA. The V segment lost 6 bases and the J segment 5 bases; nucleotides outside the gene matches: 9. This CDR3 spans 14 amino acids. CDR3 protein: CASSRTSADETQYF. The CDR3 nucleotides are TGTGCCAGCAGTCGCACTAGCGCAGATGAGACCCAGTACTTC.

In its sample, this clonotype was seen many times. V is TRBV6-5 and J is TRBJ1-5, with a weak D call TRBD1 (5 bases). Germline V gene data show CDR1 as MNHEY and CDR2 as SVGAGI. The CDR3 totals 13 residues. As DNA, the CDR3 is TGTGCTATAGGTGGAGGGGGCAATCAGCCCCAGCATTTT. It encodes CAIGGGGNQPQHF.

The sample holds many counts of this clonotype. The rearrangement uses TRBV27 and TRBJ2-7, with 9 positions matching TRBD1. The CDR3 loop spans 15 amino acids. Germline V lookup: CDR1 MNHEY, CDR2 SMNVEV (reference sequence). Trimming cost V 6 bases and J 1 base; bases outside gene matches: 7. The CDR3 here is CASSRTGGASYEQYF. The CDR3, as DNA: TGTGCCAGCAGCCGAACAGGGGGCGCGTCCTACGAGCAGTACTTC.

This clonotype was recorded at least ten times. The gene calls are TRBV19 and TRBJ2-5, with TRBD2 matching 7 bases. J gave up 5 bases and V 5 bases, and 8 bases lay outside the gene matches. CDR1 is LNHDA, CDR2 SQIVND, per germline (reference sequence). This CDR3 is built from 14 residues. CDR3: CASSAAGSGETQYF. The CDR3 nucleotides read TGTGCCAGTAGTGCAGCGGGGTCCGGGGAGACCCAGTACTTC.

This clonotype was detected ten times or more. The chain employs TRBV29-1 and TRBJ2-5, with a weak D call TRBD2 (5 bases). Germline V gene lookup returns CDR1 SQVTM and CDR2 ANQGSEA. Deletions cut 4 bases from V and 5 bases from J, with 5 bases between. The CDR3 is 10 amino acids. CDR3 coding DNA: TGCAGCGTTGGCGGGGAGACCCAGTACTTC. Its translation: CSVGGETQYF. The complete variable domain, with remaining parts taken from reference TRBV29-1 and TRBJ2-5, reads SAVISQKPSRDICQRGTSLTIQCQVDSQVTMMFWYRQQPGQSLTLIATANQGSEATYESGFVIDKFPISRPNLTFSTLTVSNMSPEDSSIYLCSVGGETQYFGPGTRLLVL.

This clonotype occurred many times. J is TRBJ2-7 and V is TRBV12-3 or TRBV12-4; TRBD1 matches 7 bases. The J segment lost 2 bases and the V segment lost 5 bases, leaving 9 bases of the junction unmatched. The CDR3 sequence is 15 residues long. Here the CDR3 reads CASSPHGTVTYEQYF. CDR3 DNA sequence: TGTGCCAGCAGTCCCCATGGGACAGTAACCTACGAGCAGTACTTC.

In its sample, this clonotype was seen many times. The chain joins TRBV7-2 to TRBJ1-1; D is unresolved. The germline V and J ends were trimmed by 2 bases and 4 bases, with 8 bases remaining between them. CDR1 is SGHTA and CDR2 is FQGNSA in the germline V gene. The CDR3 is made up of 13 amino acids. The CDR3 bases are TGTGCCAGCAGCTTAAAGGGCAGCACTGAAGCTTTCTTT. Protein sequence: CASSLKGSTEAFF.

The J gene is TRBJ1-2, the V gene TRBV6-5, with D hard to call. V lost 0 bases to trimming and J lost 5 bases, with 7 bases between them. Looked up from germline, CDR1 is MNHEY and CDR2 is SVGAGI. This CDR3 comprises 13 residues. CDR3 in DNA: TGTGCCAGCAGTTACTCCCTTATGTATGGCTACACCTTC. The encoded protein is CASSYSLMYGYTF.

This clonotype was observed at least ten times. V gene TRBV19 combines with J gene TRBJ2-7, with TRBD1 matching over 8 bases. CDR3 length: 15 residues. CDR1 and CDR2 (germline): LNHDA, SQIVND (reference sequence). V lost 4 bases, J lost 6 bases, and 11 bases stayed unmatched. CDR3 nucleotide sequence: TGTGCCAGTAGTACCGGACAGGGTGGCCCCCTCGAGCAGTACTTC. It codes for CASSTGQGGPLEQYF.

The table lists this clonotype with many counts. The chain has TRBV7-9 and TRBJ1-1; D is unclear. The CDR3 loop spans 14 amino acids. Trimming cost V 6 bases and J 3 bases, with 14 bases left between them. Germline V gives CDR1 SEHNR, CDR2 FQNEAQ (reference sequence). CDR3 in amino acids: CASSSAWGDTEAFF. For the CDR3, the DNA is TGTGCCAGCAGTTCAGCATGGGGAGACACTGAAGCTTTCTTT. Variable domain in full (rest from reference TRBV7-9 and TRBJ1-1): DTGVSQNPRHKITKRGQNVTFRCDPISEHNRLYWYRQTLGQGPEFLTYFQNEAQLEKSRLLSDRFSAERPKGSFSTLEIQRTEQGDSAMYLCASSSAWGDTEAFFGQGTRLTVV.

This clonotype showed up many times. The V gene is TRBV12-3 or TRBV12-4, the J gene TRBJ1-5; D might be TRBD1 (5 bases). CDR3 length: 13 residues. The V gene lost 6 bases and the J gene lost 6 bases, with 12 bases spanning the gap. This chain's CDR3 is CASSSGRRQPQHF. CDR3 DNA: TGTGCCAGCAGCTCGGGGCGGCGTCAGCCCCAGCATTTT.

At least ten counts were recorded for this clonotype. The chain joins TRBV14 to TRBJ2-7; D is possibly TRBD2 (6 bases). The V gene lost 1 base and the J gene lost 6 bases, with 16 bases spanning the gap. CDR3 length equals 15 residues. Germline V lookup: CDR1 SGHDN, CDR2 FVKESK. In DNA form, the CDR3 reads TGTGCCAGCAGCCAAGGGAGCATAGGGCGGGGCGAGCAGTACTTC. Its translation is CASSQGSIGRGEQYF.

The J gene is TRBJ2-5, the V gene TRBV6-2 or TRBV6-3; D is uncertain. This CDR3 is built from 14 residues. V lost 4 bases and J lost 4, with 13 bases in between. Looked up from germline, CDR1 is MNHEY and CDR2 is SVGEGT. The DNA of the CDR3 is TGTGCCAGCAGTTGGGGATCTGAGGCAGAGACCCAGTACTTC. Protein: CASSWGSEAETQYF.

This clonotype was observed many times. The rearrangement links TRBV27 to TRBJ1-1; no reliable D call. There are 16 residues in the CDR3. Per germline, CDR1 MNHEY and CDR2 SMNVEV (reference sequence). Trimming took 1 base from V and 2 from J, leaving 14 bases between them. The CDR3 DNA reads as TGTGCCAGCAGTTTATTCCCCAAAGTAGGAAACACTGAAGCTTTCTTT. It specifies CASSLFPKVGNTEAFF.

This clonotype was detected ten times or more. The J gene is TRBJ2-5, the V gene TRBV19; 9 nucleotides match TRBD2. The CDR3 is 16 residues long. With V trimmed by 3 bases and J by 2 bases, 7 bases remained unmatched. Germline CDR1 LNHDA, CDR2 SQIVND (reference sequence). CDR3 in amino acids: CASSIFSGGLQETQYF. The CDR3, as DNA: TGTGCCAGTAGTATTTTTAGCGGGGGACTTCAAGAGACCCAGTACTTC.

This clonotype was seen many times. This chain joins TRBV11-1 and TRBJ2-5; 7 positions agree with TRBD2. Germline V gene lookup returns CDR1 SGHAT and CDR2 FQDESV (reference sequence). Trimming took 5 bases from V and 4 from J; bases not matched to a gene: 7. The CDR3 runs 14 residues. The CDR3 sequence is CASSPRGVPETQYF. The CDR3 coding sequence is TGTGCCAGCAGCCCCCGGGGGGTCCCAGAGACCCAGTACTTC.

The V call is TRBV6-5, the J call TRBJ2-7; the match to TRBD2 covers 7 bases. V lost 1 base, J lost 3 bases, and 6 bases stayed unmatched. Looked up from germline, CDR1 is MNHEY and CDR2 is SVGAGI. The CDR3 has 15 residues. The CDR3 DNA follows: TGTGCCAGCAGTTACTTTCCGGGAGGTGGCTACGAGCAGTACTTC. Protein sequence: CASSYFPGGGYEQYF.